These 19 T cell receptor beta chains came from one sample sequenced in a study of blood T cell repertoires in COVID-19. Repertoires were generated with immunoSEQ multiplex PCR, while TCRdb's copy carries only in-frame clones and drops some. This table has about 240,000 clones, approximately 78% appearing once. The sequenced sample was peripheral blood. These receptors all come from a woman aged 55-69 years with active or convalescent COVID-19.

This chain uses TRBV3-1 (or the pseudogene TRBV3-2) with TRBJ2-3; 10 nucleotides line up with TRBD2. Germline V gene lookup returns CDR1 LGHDT and CDR2 YNNKEL (reference sequence). The CDR3 consists of 16 residues. V shed 0 bases and J 2 bases; nucleotides not matched to a gene: 2. The CDR3: CASSQELAGFTDTQYF. CDR3 in DNA: TGTGCCAGCAGCCAAGAACTAGCGGGGTTCACAGATACGCAGTATTTT.

The chain is built from TRBV7-3 and TRBJ2-3; no reliable D call. This CDR3 has 13 amino acids. Trimming pared 3 bases from V and 4 bases from J, leaving 8 bases between. CDR1 is SGHTA, CDR2 FQGTGA, per germline. CDR3 region: CASSFAVADTQYF. CDR3 nucleotides: TGTGCCAGCAGCTTCGCGGTGGCAGATACGCAGTATTTT.

This clone showed up just once. The chain carries TRBV10-1 and TRBJ1-5; D unresolved. Trimming removed 8 bases from V and 5 bases from J, with 16 bases in between. The CDR3 runs 14 residues. Germline loops: CDR1 WNHNN, CDR2 SYGVQD (reference sequence). CDR3 protein: CASRHSPYYQPQHF. The CDR3 DNA is TGCGCCAGCCGACACTCTCCTTATTATCAGCCCCAGCATTTT.

At least ten counts were recorded for this clone. The gene calls are TRBV12-5 and TRBJ2-5; 7 nucleotides match TRBD2. The CDR3 extends over 15 amino acids. Trimming removed 7 bases from V and 5 bases from J; junction bases left unmatched: 13. Per the germline V gene, CDR1 is LGHNT and CDR2 is FRNRAP. CDR3 amino acids: CASAPSAGSGETQYF. The CDR3 region has the DNA TGTGCTAGTGCCCCCTCAGCGGGGTCGGGCGAGACCCAGTACTTC.

This clone showed up just once. This chain connects TRBV2 to TRBJ2-1; D not resolved. The length of the CDR3 is 13 residues. Germline CDR1 SNHLY, CDR2 FYNNEI. V was cut by 7 bases and J by 4 bases, with 11 bases left in between. CDR3 amino acids: CASIVSGYNEQFF. The CDR3 region has the DNA TGTGCCAGCATTGTTTCGGGTTACAATGAGCAGTTCTTC. The complete variable domain, with remaining parts taken from reference TRBV2 and TRBJ2-1, reads EPEVTQTPSHQVTQMGQEVILRCVPISNHLYFYWYRQILGQKVEFLVSFYNNEISEKSEIFDDQFSVERPDGSNFTLKIRSTKLEDSAMYFCASIVSGYNEQFFGPGTRLTVL.

This clone was counted at least ten times. This sequence joins TRBV7-2 and TRBJ1-1; 8 bases are a match to TRBD1. V was pared by 5 bases and J by 5 bases, with 7 bases of the junction left unmatched. The CDR3 has 14 amino acids. The germline V gene encodes CDR1 SGHTA and CDR2 FQGNSA. The CDR3 nucleotides are TGTGCCAGCAGCAGAGACAGGGGAGGGACTGAAGCTTTCTTT. Translating gives CASSRDRGGTEAFF. The whole variable domain, filled in from reference TRBV7-2 and TRBJ1-1, reads GAGVSQSPSNKVTEKGKDVELRCDPISGHTALYWYRQSLGQGLEFLIYFQGNSAPDKSGLPSDRFSAERTGGSVSTLTIQRTQQEDSAVYLCASSRDRGGTEAFFGQGTRLTVV.

This chain's CDR3 is CASSLEGGTYEQYF. CDR3 DNA sequence: TGTGCCAGCAGTTTGGAGGGGGGGACCTACGAGCAGTACTTC. The genes are TRBV27 and TRBJ2-7; TRBD2 is a possible D gene (7 bases). Germline-derived CDR1 and CDR2 are MNHEY and SMNVEV (reference sequence). The germline V and J ends were trimmed by 3 bases and 2 bases, with 11 bases remaining between them. There are 14 residues in the CDR3.

To note about this clone: Other DNA sequences in this sample translate to the same CDR3. The rearrangement joins TRBV6-5 to TRBJ1-6; TRBD1 aligns across 10 bases. Germline CDR1 and CDR2: MNHEY and SVGAGI. The CDR3 length is 13 residues. Trimming cost V 6 bases and J 8 bases; bases outside gene matches: 1. The CDR3 nucleotides are TGTGCCAGCAGGGGGACAGGGGATTCACCCCTCCACTTT. Translation: CASRGTGDSPLHF.

The chain carries TRBV5-1 and TRBJ2-7; tentative D call: TRBD1 (5 bases). CDR1 is SGHRS, CDR2 YFSETQ, per germline. The CDR3 runs to 14 residues. V dropped 0 bases and J dropped 2 bases, with 9 bases sitting between them. The chain's CDR3 is CASSLEAGTYEQYF. DNA for the CDR3: TGCGCCAGCAGCTTGGAGGCAGGGACCTACGAGCAGTACTTC.

V is TRBV21-1 and J is TRBJ2-2; whether TRBD2, the table's D call, matches the DNA was not checked. TRBV21-1 is an annotated pseudogene. The CDR3 is made up of 19 amino acids. CDR3 sequence reads: CASSKALSERGSYTGELFF. CDR3 sequence (DNA): TGTGCCAGCAGCAAAGCCCTCTCGGAGCGGGGGTCCTACACCGGGGAGCTGTTTTTT.

V and J are TRBV5-1 and TRBJ2-3, with 7 bases identical to TRBD2. Trimming cost V 0 bases and J 2 bases; bases outside gene matches: 3. The CDR3 covers 15 residues. CDR1 is SGHRS and CDR2 is YFSETQ in the germline V gene. As DNA, the CDR3 is TGCGCCAGCAGCTTGGTGGGGGGGAACACAGATACGCAGTATTTT. Translation: CASSLVGGNTDTQYF.

This sequence joins TRBV24-1 and TRBJ2-3; no reliable D call. The CDR3 runs to 13 residues. Per the germline V gene, CDR1 is KGHDR and CDR2 is SFDVKD. V lost 6 bases to trimming and J lost 8 bases, with 14 bases between them. In DNA, the CDR3 is TGTGCCACCAGTTCCCCGGGTATGGGTACGCAGTATTTT. Protein product: CATSSPGMGTQYF.

V is TRBV2 and J is TRBJ1-2, with D uncertain. V was cut by 3 bases and J by 4 bases, with 9 bases left in between. The germline gives CDR1 SNHLY, CDR2 FYNNEI. The CDR3 has 13 residues. CDR3 sequence (DNA): TGTGCCAGCAGTGAGGCGGATCCCTATGGCTACACCTTC. Its translation: CASSEADPYGYTF.

This sequence joins TRBV19 and TRBJ1-1; tentatively, D is TRBD1 (6 bases). The germline CDR1 and CDR2 sequences are LNHDA and SQIVND (reference sequence). The CDR3 loop spans 14 amino acids. The V and J ends lost 6 bases and 4 bases respectively, with 15 bases between them. The chain's CDR3 is CASSTGRGGTEAFF. CDR3 in DNA: TGTGCCAGTAGCACGGGACGAGGGGGCACTGAAGCTTTCTTT. Supplemented by reference TRBV19 and TRBJ1-1, the full variable domain reads DGGITQSPKYLFRKEGQNVTLSCEQNLNHDAMYWYRQDPGQGLRLIYYSQIVNDFQKGDIAEGYSVSREKKESFPLTVTSAQKNPTAFYLCASSTGRGGTEAFFGQGTRLTVV.

The CDR3 DNA is TGTGCTAGTGGCCCCCGACAGGGGGCGAGGTACGAGCAGTACTTC. Protein: CASGPRQGARYEQYF. The rearrangement links TRBV12-5 to TRBJ2-7; 10 bases line up with TRBD1. The CDR3 runs to 15 residues. The V and J ends lost 6 bases and 4 bases, in that order; junction bases with no gene match: 9. Per germline, CDR1 LGHNT and CDR2 FRNRAP.

As regards this clone: This sample includes further DNA sequences coding for the same CDR3. The V gene is TRBV4-1, the J gene TRBJ2-1; 7 bases are shared with TRBD1. Germline V gene sequence: CDR1 MGHRA, CDR2 YSYEKL. V lost 1 base and J lost 7; bases outside the gene matches: 7. The CDR3 consists of 15 residues. The CDR3 is CASSQGYSRGNEQFF. Written as DNA, the CDR3 is TGCGCCAGCAGCCAAGGTTATAGCAGGGGGAATGAGCAGTTCTTC.

The count of this clone is one. This chain connects TRBV2 to TRBJ2-3, with D possibly TRBD1 on 8 matching bases. This CDR3 has 16 amino acids. The germline V gene encodes CDR1 SNHLY and CDR2 FYNNEI. The V gene lost 2 bases and the J gene lost 3 bases, with 15 bases spanning the gap. CDR3 sequence: CASSEIQGGRTDTQYF. In nucleotides, the CDR3 is TGTGCCAGCAGTGAAATACAGGGGGGGAGGACAGATACGCAGTATTTT.

V gene TRBV29-1 combines with J gene TRBJ1-2; 9 nucleotides agree with TRBD1. The CDR3 contains 13 residues. Germline V gene data show CDR1 as SQVTM and CDR2 as ANQGSEA. J gave up 7 bases and V 0 bases, and 3 bases lay outside the gene matches. The CDR3 region has the DNA TGCAGCGTTGAAGATAGGACAGGGGCTGGCTACACCTTC. Protein: CSVEDRTGAGYTF.

This rearrangement joins TRBV10-2 to TRBJ1-2; D may be TRBD1 (5 bases). The CDR3 runs 14 residues. Per germline, CDR1 WSHSY and CDR2 SAAADI. The germline V and J ends were trimmed by 8 bases and 4 bases, with 17 bases remaining between them. The CDR3 sequence: CASSAGGVGYGYTF. The CDR3 coding sequence is TGCGCCAGCTCGGCGGGGGGAGTGGGCTATGGCTACACCTTC.